This TCR beta chain was documented in a study of blood T cell repertoires in COVID-19. Study as a whole: From the United States, Italy and Spain came samples of acute and convalescent COVID-19. PBMCs, B-cell-depleted T cells, or T cells were the source of the cDNA or gDNA that made up the material.

Recruited during active infection, patients (from Seattle) were subsequently followed longitudinally. The V end was cut by 1 base, the J end by 4 bases, with 8 bases between. Germline CDR1 is KGHDR and CDR2 is SFDVKD. The CDR3 totals 14 residues. Under the authors' procedure: Counts of nucleated cells, estimated from reference gene primer amplification, were obtained. TCRdb's table, derived via immunoSEQ multiplex PCR, lists solely in-frame clones and lacks some. V and J calls and clone size are given by that table; D and trimming were obtained from the DNA. Altogether about 230,000 clones are present, around 85% being singletons, with the ten largest covering 5.1%.

This TCR was recovered from a man aged 45-60 years with COVID-19, enrolled during active disease. The chain is built from TRBV24-1 and TRBJ2-3, with TRBD1 as a possible D gene (5 bases). The sample was peripheral blood. The CDR3 nucleotides are TGTGCCACCAGTGATTTCAAGGGGTCAGATACGCAGTATTTT. Its protein is CATSDFKGSDTQYF.